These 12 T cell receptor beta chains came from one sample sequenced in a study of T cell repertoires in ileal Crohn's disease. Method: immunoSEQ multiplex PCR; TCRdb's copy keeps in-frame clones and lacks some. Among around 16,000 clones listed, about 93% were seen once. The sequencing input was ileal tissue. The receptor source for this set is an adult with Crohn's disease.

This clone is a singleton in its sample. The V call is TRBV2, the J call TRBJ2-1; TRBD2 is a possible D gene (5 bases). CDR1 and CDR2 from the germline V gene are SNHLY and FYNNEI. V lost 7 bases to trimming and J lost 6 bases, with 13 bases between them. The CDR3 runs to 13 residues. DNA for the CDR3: TGTGCCAGCACCTTGCTAGCCGTCAATGAGCAGTTCTTC. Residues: CASTLLAVNEQFF. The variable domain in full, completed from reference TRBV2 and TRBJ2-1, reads EPEVTQTPSHQVTQMGQEVILRCVPISNHLYFYWYRQILGQKVEFLVSFYNNEISEKSEIFDDQFSVERPDGSNFTLKIRSTKLEDSAMYFCASTLLAVNEQFFGPGTRLTVL.

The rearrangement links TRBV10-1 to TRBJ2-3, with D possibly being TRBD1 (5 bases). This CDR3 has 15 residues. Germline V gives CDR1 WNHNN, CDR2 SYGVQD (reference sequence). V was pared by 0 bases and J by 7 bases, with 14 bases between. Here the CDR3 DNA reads TGCGCCAGCAGTGAGTCAAGGCAGGGAAAGAATACGCAGTATTTT. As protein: CASSESRQGKNTQYF.

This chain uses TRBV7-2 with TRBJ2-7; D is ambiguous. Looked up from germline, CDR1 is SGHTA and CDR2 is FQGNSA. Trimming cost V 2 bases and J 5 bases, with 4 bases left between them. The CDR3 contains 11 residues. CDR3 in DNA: TGTGCCAGCAGCTTACTAGACGAGCAGTACTTC. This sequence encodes CASSLLDEQYF.

CDR3 in DNA: TGTGCCAGCAGTTACGGGGCGGCAGATCGGGAAAAACTGTTTTTT. Amino acids: CASSYGAADREKLFF. The V gene is TRBV6-6, the J gene TRBJ1-4; a weak D match, TRBD1 (5 bases). The CDR3 is 15 amino acids. V was pared by 2 bases and J by 8 bases, with 15 bases between. Per germline, CDR1 MNHNY and CDR2 SVGAGI (reference sequence).

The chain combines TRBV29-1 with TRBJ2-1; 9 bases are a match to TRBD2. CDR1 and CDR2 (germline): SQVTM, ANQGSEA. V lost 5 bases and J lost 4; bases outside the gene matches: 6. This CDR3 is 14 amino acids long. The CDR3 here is CSVMLSGGYNEQFF. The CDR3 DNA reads TGCAGCGTTATGTTGAGCGGGGGGTACAATGAGCAGTTCTTC.

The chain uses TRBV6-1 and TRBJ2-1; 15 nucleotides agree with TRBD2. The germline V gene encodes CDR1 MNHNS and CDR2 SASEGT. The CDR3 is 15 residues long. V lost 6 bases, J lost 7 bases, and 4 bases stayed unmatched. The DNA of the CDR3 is TGTGCCAGCAGGACTGGACTAGCGGGGGGGAATGAGCAGTTCTTC. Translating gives CASRTGLAGGNEQFF.

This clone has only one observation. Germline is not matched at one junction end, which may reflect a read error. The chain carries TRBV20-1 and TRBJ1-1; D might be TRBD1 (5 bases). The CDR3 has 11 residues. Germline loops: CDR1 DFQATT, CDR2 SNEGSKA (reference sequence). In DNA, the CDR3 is TGCAGTGCTAGAGTACGAGACACCGGGGGCTTT. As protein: CSARVRDTGGF.

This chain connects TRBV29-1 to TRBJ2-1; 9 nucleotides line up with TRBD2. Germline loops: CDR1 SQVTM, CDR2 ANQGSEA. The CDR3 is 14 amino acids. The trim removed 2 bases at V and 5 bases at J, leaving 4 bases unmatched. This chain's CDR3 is CSVEWKRGDNEQFF. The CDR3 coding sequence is TGCAGCGTTGAATGGAAGCGGGGGGACAATGAGCAGTTCTTC.

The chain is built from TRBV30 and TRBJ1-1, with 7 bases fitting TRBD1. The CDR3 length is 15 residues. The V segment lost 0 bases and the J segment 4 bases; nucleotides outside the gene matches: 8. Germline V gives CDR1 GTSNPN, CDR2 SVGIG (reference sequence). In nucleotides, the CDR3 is TGTGCCTGGAGTGTGCGGAGGGGGCGTATCACTGAAGCTTTCTTT. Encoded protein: CAWSVRRGRITEAFF. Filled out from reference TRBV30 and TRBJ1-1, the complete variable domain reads SQTIHQWPATLVQPVGSPLSLECTVEGTSNPNLYWYRQAAGRGLQLLFYSVGIGQISSEVPQNLSASRPQDRQFILSSKKLLLSDSGFYLCAWSVRRGRITEAFFGQGTRLTVV.

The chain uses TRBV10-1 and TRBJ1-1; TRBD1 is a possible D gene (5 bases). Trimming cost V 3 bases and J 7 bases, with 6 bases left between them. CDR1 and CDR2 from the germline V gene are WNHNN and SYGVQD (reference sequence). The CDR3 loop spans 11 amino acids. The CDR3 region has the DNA TGCGCCAGCAGTGAAGACAGTGAAGCTTTCTTT. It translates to CASSEDSEAFF.

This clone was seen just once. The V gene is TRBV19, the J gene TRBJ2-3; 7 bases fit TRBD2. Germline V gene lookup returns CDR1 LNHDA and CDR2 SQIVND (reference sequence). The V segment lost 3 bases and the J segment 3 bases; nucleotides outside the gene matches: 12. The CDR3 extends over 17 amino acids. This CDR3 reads CASSMATTAGSTDTQYF. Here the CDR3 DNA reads TGTGCCAGTAGTATGGCTACTACAGCGGGGTCGACAGATACGCAGTATTTT.

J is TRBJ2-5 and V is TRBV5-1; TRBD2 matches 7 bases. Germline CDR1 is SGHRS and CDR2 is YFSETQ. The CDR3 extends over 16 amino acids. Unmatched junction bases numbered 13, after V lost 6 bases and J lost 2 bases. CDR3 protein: CASNLGGIAGQETQYF. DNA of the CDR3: TGCGCCAGCAACCTCGGCGGCATAGCGGGTCAAGAGACCCAGTACTTC.